The subject of this entry is one T cell receptor (beta chain). This sample stems from a study of blood T cell repertoires in COVID-19. Study at large: Samples came from the United States, Italy and Spain, spanning acute and convalescent COVID-19. Nucleic acid was either cDNA or gDNA, and it came from T cells, B-cell-depleted T cells, or PBMCs.

The V end was cut by 6 bases, the J end by 0 bases, with 7 bases between. The CDR3 loop spans 13 amino acids. Germline CDR1 LNHDA, CDR2 SQIVND (reference sequence). Original analysis: Nucleated cell number was recorded as an estimate derived from reference gene primer amplification. Measured with immunoSEQ multiplex PCR; TCRdb has only the in-frame clones, and not every one. V and J calls and clone size are copied from that table; D and trimming were computed from the DNA. The table lists about 130,000 clones, approximately 84% of them singletons, with over 10% in the top ten. The sample consisted of peripheral blood. The chain is built from TRBV19 and TRBJ2-3; no reliable D call. This TCR was sampled from a human donor in a cohort sampled during active COVID-19. CDR3 amino acids: CASRPTSTDTQYF. The CDR3 coding sequence is TGTGCCAGTAGGCCAACTAGCACAGATACGCAGTATTTT.